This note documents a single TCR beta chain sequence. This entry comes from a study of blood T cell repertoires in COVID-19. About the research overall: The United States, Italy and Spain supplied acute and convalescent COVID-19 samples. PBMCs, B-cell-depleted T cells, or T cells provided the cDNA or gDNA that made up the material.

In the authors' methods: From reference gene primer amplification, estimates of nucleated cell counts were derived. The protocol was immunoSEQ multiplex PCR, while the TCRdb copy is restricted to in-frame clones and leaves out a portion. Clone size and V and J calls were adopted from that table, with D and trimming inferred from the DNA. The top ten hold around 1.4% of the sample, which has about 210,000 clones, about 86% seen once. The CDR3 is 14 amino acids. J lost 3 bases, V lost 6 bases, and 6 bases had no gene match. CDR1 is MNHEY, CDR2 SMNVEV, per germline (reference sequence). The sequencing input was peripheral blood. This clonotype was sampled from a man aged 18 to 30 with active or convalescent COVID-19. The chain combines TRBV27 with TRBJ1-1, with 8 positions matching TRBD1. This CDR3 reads CASRIDRGYTEAFF. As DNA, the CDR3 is TGTGCCAGCAGAATTGACAGGGGATACACTGAAGCTTTCTTT.